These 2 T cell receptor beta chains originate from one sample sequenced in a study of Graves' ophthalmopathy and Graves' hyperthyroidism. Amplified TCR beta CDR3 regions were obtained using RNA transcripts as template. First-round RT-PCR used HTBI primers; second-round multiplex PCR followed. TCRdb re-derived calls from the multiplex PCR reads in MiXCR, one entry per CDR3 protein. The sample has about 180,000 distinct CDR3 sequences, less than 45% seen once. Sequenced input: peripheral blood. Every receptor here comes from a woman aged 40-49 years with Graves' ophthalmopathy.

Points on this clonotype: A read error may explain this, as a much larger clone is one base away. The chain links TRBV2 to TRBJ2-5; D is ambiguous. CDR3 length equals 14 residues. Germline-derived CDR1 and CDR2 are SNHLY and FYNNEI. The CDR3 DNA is TGTGCCAGCAAAGTCCAAGGATACCAAGAGACCCGGTACTTC. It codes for CASKVQGYQETRYF.

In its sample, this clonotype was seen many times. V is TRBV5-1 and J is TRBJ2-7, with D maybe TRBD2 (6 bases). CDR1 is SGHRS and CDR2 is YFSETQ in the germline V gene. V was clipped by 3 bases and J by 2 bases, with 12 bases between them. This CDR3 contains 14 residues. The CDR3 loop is CASSSGWGAYEQYF. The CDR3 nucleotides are TGCGCCAGCAGCTCCGGATGGGGGGCCTACGAGCAGTACTTC.